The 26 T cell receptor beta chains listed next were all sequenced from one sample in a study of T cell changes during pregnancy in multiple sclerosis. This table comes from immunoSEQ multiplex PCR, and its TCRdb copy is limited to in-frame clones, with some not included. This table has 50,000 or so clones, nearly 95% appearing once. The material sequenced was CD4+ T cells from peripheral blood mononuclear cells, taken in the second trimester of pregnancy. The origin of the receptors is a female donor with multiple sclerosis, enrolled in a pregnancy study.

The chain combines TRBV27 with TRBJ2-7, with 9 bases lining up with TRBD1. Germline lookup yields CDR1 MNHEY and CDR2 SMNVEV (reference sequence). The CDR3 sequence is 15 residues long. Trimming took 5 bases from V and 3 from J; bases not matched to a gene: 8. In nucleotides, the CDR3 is TGTGCCAGCAGTGGGGGACAGGGCAGAGGCTACGAGCAGTACTTC. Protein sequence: CASSGGQGRGYEQYF.

As DNA, the CDR3 is TGTGCCAGCAGTGAAGCAGGCGGCCTCTATCAGCCCCAGCATTTT. Translating gives CASSEAGGLYQPQHF. This sequence joins TRBV6-1 and TRBJ1-5; D not certain. The germline gives CDR1 MNHNS, CDR2 SASEGT. V lost 0 bases, J lost 5 bases, and 11 bases lay in between. There are 15 residues in the CDR3.

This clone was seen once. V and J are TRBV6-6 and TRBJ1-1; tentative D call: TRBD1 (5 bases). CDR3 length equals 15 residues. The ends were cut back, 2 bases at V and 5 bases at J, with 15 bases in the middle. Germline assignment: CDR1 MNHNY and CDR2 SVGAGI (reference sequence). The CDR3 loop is CASSYRVRVDTEAFF. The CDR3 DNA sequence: TGTGCCAGCAGTTACCGCGTCAGGGTAGATACTGAAGCTTTCTTT.

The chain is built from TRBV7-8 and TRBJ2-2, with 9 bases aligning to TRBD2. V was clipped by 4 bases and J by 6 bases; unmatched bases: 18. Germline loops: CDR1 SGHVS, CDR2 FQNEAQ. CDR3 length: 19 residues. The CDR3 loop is CASSSTGNRASGESGELFF. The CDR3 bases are TGTGCCAGCAGCTCAACCGGGAACCGGGCTAGCGGGGAATCCGGGGAGCTGTTTTTT.

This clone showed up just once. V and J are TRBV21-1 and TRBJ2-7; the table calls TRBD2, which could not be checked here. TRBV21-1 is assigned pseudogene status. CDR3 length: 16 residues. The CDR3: CASNSNCRRRPREQYF. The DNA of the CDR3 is TGTGCCAGCAATTCCAATTGTCGGCGCCGACCTAGGGAGCAGTACTTC.

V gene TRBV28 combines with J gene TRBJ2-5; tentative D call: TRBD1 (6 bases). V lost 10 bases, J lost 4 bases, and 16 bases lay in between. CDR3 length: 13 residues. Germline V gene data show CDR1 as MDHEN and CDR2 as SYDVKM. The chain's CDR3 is CATRRGTRETQYF. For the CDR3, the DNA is TGTGCCACACGAAGGGGGACGAGAGAGACCCAGTACTTC.

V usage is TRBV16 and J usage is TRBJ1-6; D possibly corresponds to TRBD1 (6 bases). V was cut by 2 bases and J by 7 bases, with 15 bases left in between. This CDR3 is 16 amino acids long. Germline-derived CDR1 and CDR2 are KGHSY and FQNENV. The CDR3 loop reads CASSQTGRLRNSPLHF. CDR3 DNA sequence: TGTGCCAGCAGCCAAACAGGGCGGTTAAGGAATTCACCCCTCCACTTT.

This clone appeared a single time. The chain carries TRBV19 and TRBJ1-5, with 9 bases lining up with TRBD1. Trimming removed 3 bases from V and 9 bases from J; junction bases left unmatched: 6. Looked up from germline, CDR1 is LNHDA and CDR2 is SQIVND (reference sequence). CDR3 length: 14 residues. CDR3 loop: CASSIVGQGRPQHF. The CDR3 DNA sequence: TGTGCCAGTAGTATCGTGGGACAGGGCAGGCCCCAGCATTTT.

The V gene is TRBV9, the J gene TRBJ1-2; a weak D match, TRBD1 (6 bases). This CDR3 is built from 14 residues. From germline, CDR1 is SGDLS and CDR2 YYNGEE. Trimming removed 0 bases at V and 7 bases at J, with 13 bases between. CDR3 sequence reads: CASSVATGGSGYTF. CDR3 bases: TGTGCCAGCAGCGTAGCTACGGGGGGCAGTGGCTACACCTTC.

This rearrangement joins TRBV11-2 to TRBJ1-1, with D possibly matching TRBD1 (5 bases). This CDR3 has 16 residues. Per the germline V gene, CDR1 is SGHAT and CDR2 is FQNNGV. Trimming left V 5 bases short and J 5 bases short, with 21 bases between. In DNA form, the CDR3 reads TGTGCCAGCAGCCAGCCGGGACTCTCAGAGGGGACTGAAGCTTTCTTT. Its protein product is CASSQPGLSEGTEAFF.

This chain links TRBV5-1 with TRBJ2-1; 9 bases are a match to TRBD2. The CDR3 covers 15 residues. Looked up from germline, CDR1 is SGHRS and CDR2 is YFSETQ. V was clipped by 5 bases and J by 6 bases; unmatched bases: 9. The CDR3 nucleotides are TGCGCCAGCAGAGGAGCGGGGGGTCCCTCCAATGAGCAGTTCTTC. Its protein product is CASRGAGGPSNEQFF.

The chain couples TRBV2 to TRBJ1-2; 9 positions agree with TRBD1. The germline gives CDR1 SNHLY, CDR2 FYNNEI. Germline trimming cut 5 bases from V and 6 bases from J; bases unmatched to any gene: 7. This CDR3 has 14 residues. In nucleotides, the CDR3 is TGTGCCAGCAGTTATACGACAGGGGGAAATGGCTACACCTTC. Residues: CASSYTTGGNGYTF. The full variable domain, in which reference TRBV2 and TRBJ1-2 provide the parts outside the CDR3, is EPEVTQTPSHQVTQMGQEVILRCVPISNHLYFYWYRQILGQKVEFLVSFYNNEISEKSEIFDDQFSVERPDGSNFTLKIRSTKLEDSAMYFCASSYTTGGNGYTFGSGTRLTVV.

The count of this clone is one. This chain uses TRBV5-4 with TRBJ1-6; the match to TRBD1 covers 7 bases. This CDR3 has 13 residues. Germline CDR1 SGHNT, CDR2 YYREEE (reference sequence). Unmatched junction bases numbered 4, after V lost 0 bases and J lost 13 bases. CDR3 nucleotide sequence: TGTGCCAGCAGCTTGGCCGGACAGGACCCCCTCCACTTT. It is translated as CASSLAGQDPLHF.

The CDR3 loop is CASSLVGQGRATEAFF. The DNA of the CDR3 is TGTGCCAGCAGCTTGGTGGGGCAGGGAAGAGCCACTGAAGCTTTCTTT. The chain carries TRBV5-6 and TRBJ1-1; tentative D call: TRBD1 (5 bases). V was clipped by 0 bases and J by 4 bases, with 16 bases between them. The germline CDR1 and CDR2 sequences are SGHDT and YYEEEE. The CDR3 runs 16 residues.

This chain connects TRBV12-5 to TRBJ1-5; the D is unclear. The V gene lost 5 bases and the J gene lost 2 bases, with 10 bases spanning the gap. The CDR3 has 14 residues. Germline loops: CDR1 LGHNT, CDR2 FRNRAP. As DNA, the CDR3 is TGTGCTAGTGGTGCATCCGGGGGCAATCAGCCCCAGCATTTT. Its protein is CASGASGGNQPQHF.

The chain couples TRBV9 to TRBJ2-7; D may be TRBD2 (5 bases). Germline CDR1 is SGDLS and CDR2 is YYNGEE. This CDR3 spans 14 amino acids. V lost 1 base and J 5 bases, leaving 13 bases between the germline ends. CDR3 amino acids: CASSVNEGIHEQYF. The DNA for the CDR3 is TGTGCCAGCAGCGTAAATGAGGGAATCCACGAGCAGTACTTC.

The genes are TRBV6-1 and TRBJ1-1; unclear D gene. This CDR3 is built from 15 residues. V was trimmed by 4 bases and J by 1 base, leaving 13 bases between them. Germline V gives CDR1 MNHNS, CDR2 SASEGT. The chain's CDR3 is CASSVGGRANTEAFF. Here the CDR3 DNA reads TGTGCCAGCAGTGTTGGAGGACGGGCGAACACTGAAGCTTTCTTT.

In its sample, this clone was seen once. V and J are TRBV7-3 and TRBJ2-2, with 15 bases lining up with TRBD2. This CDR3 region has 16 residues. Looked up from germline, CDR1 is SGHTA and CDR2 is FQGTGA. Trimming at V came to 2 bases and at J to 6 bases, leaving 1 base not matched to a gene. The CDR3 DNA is TGTGCCAGCAGCTTAGGACTAGCGGGGGGGCCCGGGGAGCTGTTTTTT. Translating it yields CASSLGLAGGPGELFF.

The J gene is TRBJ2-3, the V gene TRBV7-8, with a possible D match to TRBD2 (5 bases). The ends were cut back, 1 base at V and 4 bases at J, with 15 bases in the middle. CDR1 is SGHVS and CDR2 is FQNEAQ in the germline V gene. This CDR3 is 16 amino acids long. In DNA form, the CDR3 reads TGTGCCAGCAGCTTAGACGGACTCCCTCCCGCAGATACGCAGTATTTT. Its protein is CASSLDGLPPADTQYF. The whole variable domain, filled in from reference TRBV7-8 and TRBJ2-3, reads GAGVSQSPRYKVAKRGQDVALRCDPISGHVSLFWYQQALGQGPEFLTYFQNEAQLDKSGLPSDRFFAERPEGSVSTLKIQRTQQEDSAVYLCASSLDGLPPADTQYFGPGTRLTVL.

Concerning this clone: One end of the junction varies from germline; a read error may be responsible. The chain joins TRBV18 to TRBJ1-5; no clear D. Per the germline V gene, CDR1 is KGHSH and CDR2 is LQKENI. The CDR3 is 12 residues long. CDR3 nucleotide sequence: TGTGCCAGCTCACCTAGCGATCAGCCCCAGCATTTT. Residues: CASSPSDQPQHF.

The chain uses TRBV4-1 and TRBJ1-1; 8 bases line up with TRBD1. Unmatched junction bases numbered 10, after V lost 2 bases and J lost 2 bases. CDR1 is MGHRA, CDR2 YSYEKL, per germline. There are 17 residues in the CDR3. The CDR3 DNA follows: TGCGCCAGCAGCCAACCGAGGGCAGGGGGCTACAACACTGAAGCTTTCTTT. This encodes CASSQPRAGGYNTEAFF.

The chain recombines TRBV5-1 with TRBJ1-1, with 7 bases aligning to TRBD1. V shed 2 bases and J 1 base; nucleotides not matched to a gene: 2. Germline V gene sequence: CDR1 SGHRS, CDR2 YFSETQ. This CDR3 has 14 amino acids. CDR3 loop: CASSFRGPNTEAFF. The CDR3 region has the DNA TGCGCCAGCAGCTTTAGGGGGCCGAACACTGAAGCTTTCTTT.

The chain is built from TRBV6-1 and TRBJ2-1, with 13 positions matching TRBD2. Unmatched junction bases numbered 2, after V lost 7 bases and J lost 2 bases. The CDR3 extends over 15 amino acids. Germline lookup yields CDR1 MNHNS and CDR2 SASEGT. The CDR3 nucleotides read TGTGCCAGCACCACTAGCGGGGGGGCCTACAATGAGCAGTTCTTC. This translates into CASTTSGGAYNEQFF.

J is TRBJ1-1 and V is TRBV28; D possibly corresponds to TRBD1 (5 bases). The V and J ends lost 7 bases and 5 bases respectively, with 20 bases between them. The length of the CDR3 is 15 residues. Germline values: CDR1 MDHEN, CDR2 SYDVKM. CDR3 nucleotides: TGTGCCAGCACCCCCTCCCCTGGGGCTCGGACTGAAGCTTTCTTT. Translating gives CASTPSPGARTEAFF.

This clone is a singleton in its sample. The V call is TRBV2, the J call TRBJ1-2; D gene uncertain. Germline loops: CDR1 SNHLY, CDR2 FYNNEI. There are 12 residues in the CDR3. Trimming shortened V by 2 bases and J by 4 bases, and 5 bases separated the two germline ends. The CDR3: CASSEPVYGYTF. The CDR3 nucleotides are TGTGCCAGCAGTGAACCCGTCTATGGCTACACCTTC.

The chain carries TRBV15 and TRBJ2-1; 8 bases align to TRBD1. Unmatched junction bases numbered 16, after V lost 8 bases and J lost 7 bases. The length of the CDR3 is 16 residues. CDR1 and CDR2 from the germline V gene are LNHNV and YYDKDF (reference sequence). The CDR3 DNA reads TGTGCCACCTTTACCCGGGACAGGCTGTTTTATAATGAGCAGTTCTTC. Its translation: CATFTRDRLFYNEQFF.